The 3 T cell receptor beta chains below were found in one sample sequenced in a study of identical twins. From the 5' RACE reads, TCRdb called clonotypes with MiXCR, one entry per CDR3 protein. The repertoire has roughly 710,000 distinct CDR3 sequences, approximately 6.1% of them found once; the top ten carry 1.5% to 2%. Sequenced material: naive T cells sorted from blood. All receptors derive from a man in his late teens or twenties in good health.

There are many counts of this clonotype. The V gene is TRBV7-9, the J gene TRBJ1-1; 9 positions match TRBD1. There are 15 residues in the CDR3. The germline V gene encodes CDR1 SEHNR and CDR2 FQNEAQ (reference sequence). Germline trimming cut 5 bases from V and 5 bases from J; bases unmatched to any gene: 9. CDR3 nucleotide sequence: TGTGCCAGCAGCACTTACAGGGGGCAAGATACTGAAGCTTTCTTT. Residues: CASSTYRGQDTEAFF.

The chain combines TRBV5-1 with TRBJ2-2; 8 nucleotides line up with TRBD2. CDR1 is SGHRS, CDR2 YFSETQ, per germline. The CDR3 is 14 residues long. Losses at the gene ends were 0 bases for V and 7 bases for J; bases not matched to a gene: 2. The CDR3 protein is CASSLGLASGELFF. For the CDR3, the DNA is TGCGCCAGCAGCTTGGGACTAGCGAGCGGGGAGCTGTTTTTT.

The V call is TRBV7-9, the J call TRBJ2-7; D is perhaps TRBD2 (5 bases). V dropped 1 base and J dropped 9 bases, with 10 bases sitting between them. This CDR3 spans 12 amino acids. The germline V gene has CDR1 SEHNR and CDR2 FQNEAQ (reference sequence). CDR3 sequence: CASSLGAEVQYV. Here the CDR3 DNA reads TGTGCCAGCAGCTTAGGGGCGGAGGTGCAGTACGTC.